These T cell receptor beta chains were read from a single sample in a study of shared T cell receptors in the human thymus. Only in-frame clones appear in the TCRdb table, and some are missing; sequencing was by immunoSEQ multiplex PCR. The data show hundreds of thousands of clones, around 78% seen once. These data were likewise used in another study, on human thymus T cells.

The sample consisted of thymocytes. All receptors derive from a boy in the first two years of life with a congenital heart defect. CDR3s leave out the opening cysteine and the closing phenylalanine or tryptophan.

v_gene,CDR3aa
TRBV5-1,ASSLGREGRDNEQF
TRBV4-2,ASSQVCRGREPQH
TRBV30,AWSVRGLGGDGTGELF
TRBV25-1,ASSEKPPRSGNEQF
TRBV11-2,ASSLWGQTLYEQY
TRBV19,ASSMAGASNQPQH
TRBV7-9,ASSLGGGLFPYEQY
TRBV5-4,ASSLLTGTGAKNIQY
TRBV11-3,ASSLGSLSERILSYEQY
TRBV9,ASSVVAYTDTQY
TRBV4-3,ASSPGLAPDNEQF
TRBV2,ASSRAGNEKLF
TRBV5-1,ASSPGLSRTGELF
TRBV25-1,ASSEPGEYYGYT
TRBV20-1,SAKTTHEQY
TRBV10-2,ASTNKRDRGLGT
TRBV28,ASSWGLYNEQF
TRBV29-1,SVTGNYEQY